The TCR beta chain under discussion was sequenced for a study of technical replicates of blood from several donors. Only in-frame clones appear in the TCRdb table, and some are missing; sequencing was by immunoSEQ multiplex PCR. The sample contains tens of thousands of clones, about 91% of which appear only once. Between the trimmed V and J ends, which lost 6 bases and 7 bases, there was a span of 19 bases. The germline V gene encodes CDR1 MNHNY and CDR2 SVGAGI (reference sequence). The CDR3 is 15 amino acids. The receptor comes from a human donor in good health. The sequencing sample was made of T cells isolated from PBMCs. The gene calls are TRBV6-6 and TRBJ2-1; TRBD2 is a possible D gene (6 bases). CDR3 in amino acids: CASSYTGTSGNEQFF. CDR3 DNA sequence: TGTGCCAGCAGCTACACCGGGACTTCCGGGAATGAGCAGTTCTTC.